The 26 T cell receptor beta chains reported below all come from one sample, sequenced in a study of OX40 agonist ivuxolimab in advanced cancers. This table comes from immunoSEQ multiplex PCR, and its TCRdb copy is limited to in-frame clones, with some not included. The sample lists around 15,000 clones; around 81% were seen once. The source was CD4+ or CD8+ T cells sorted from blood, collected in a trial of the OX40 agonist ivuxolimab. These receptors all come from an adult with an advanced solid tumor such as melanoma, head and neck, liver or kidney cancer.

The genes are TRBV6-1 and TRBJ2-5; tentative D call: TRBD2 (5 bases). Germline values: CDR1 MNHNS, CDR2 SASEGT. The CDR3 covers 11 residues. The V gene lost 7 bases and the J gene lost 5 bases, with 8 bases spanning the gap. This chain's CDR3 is CASKAGETQYF. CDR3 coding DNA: TGTGCCAGCAAGGCGGGTGAGACCCAGTACTTC.

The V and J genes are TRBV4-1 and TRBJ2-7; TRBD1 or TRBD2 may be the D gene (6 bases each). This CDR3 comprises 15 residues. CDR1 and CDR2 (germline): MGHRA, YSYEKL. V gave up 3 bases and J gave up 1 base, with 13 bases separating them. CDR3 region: CASSHSGGGSYEQYF. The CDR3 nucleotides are TGCGCCAGCAGCCACTCTGGAGGGGGTTCCTACGAGCAGTACTTC.

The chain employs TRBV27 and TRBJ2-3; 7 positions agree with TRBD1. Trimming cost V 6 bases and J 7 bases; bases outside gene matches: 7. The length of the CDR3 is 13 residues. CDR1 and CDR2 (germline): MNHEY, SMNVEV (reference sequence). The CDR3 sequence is CASRRDSTYTQYF. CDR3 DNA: TGTGCCAGCAGAAGGGACAGTACATATACGCAGTATTTT.

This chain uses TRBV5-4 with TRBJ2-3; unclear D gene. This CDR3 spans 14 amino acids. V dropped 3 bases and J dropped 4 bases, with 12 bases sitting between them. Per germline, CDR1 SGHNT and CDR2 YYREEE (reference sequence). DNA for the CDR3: TGTGCCAGCAGCTGGAAAAGGGTGGCAGATACGCAGTATTTT. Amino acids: CASSWKRVADTQYF.

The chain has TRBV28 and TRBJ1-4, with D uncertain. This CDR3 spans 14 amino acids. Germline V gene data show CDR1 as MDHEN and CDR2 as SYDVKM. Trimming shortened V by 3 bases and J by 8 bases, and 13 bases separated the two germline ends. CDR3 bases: TGTGCCAGCAGTTTCGTCCAGGTACGGGAAAAACTGTTTTTT. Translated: CASSFVQVREKLFF.

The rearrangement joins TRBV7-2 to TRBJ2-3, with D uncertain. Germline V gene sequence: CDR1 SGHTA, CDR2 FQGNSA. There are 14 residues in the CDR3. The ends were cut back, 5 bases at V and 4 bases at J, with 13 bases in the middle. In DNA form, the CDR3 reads TGTGCCAGCAGCCTCCATCCGGTGCCAGATACGCAGTATTTT. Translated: CASSLHPVPDTQYF.

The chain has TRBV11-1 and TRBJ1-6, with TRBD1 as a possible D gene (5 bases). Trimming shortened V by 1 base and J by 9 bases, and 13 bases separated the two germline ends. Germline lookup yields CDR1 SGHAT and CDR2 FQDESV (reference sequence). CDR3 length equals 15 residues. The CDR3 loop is CASSLGQGYRSPLHF. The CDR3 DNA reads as TGTGCCAGCAGCTTAGGCCAGGGATACCGTTCACCCCTCCACTTT.

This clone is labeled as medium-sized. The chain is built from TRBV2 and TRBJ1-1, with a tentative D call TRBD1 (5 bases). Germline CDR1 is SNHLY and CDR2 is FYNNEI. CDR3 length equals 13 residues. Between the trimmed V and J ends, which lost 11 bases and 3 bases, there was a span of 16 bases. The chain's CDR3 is CALRGEKYTEAFF. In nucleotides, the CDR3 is TGTGCCCTGAGGGGAGAGAAGTACACTGAAGCTTTCTTT.

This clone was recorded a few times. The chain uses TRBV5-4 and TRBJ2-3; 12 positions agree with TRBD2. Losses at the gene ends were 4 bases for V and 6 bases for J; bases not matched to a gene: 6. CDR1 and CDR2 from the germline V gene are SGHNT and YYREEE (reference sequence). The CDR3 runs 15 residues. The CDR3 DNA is TGTGCCAGCAGCCAGGGACTAGCGGGTTCCGATACGCAGTATTTT. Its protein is CASSQGLAGSDTQYF.

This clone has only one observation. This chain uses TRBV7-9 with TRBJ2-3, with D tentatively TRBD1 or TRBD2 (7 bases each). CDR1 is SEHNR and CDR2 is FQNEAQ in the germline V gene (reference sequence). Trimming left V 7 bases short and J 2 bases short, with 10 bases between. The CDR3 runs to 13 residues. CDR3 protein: CASTGGDTDTQYF. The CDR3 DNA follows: TGTGCCAGCACAGGGGGGGACACAGATACGCAGTATTTT.

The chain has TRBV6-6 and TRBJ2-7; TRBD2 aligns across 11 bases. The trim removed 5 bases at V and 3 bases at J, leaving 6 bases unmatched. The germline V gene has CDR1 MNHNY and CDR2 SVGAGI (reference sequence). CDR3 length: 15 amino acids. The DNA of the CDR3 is TGTGCCAGCAGTCCAAGGACTAGCGGGTTCTACGAGCAGTACTTC. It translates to CASSPRTSGFYEQYF.

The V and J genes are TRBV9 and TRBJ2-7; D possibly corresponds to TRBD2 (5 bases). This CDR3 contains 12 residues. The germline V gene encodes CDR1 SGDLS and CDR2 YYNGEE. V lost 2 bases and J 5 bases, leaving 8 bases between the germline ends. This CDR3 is CASSVSGNEQYF. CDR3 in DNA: TGTGCCAGCAGCGTCTCGGGAAACGAGCAGTACTTC.

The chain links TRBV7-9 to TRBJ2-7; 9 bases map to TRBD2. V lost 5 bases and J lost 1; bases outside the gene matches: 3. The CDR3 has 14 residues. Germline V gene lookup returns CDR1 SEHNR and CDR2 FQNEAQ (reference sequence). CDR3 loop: CASSISGRSYEQYF. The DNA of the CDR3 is TGTGCCAGCAGCATTAGCGGGAGATCCTACGAGCAGTACTTC.

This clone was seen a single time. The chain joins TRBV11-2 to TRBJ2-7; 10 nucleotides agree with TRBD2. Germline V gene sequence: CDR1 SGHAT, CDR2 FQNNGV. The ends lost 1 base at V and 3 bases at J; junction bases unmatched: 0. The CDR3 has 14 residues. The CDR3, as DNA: TGTGCCAGCAGCTTAGGGACTAGCGGCTACGAGCAGTACTTC. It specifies CASSLGTSGYEQYF.

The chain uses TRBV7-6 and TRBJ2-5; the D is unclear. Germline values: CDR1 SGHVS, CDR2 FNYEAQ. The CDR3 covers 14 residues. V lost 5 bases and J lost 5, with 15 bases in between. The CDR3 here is CASSPRTAQETQYF. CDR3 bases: TGTGCCAGCAGCCCTCGTACAGCGCAGGAGACCCAGTACTTC.

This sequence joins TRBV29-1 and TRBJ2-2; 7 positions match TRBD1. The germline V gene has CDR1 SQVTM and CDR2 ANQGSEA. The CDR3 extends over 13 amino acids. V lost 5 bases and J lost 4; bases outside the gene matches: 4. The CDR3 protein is CSVYRGGTGELFF. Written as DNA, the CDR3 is TGCAGCGTTTACAGGGGTGGCACCGGGGAGCTGTTTTTT.

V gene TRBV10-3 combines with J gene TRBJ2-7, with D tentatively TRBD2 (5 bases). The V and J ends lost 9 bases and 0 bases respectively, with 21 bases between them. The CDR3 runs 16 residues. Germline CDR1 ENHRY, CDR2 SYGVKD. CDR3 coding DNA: TGTGCCATAGCCCCCTATGGAGCTGGGAGCTCCTACGAGCAGTACTTC. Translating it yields CAIAPYGAGSSYEQYF.

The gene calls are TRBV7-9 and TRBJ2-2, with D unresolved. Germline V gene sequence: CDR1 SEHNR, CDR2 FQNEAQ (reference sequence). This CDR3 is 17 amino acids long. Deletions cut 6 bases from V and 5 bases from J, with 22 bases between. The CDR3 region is CASSPGLSVLLTGELFF. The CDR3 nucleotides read TGTGCCAGCAGTCCCGGGTTATCGGTCCTTCTAACCGGGGAGCTGTTTTTT.

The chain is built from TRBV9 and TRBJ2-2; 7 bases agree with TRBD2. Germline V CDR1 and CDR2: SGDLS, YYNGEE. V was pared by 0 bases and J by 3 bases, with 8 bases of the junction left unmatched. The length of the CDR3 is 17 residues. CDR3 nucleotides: TGTGCCAGCAGCGTAGAGGCTCGGGAGGTATACACCGGGGAGCTGTTTTTT. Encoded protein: CASSVEAREVYTGELFF.

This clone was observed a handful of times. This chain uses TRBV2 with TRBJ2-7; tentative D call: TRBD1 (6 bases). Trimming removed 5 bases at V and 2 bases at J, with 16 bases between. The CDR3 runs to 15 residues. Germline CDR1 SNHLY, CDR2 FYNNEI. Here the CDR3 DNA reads TGTGCCAGCAGTAAACAGGGATTGGGAGCCTACGAGCAGTACTTC. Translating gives CASSKQGLGAYEQYF.

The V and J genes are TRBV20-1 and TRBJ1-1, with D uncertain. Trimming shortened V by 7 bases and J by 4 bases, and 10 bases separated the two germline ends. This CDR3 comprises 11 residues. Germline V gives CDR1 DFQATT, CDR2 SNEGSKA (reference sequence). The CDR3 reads CSVSGGTEAFF. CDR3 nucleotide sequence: TGCAGTGTGAGTGGTGGCACTGAAGCTTTCTTT.

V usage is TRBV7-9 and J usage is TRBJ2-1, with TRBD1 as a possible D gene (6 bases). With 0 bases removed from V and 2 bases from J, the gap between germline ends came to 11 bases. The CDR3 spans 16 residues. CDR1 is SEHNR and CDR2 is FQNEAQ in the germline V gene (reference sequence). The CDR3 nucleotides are TGTGCCAGCAGCTTAGCGGGAAGGGGGACCTACAATGAGCAGTTCTTC. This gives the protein CASSLAGRGTYNEQFF.

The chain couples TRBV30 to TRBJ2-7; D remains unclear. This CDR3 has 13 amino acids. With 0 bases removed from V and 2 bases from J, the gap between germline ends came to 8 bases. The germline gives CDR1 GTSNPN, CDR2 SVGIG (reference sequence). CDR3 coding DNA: TGTGCCTGGAGTGTAGGGCAGACCTACGAGCAGTACTTC. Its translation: CAWSVGQTYEQYF.

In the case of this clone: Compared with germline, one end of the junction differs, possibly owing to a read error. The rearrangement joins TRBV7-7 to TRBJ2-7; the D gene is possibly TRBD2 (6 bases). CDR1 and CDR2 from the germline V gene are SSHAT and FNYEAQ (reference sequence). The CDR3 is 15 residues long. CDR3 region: CASSLEPGAHDEQYF. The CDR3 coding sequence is TGTGCTAGCAGCTTAGAACCGGGAGCACACGACGAGCAGTACTTC.

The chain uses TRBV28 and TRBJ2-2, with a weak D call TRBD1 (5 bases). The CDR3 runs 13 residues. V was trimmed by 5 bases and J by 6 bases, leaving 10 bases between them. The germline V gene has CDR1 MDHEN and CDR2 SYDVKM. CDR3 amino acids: CASSLQGAGELFF. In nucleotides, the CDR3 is TGTGCCAGCAGTCTTCAGGGTGCCGGGGAGCTGTTTTTT.

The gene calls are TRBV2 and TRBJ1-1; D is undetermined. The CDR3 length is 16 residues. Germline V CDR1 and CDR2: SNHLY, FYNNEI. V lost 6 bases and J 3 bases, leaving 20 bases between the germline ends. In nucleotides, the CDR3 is TGTGCCAGCAGAACCGGGCCGTCGATGGACGACACTGAAGCTTTCTTT. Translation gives CASRTGPSMDDTEAFF.